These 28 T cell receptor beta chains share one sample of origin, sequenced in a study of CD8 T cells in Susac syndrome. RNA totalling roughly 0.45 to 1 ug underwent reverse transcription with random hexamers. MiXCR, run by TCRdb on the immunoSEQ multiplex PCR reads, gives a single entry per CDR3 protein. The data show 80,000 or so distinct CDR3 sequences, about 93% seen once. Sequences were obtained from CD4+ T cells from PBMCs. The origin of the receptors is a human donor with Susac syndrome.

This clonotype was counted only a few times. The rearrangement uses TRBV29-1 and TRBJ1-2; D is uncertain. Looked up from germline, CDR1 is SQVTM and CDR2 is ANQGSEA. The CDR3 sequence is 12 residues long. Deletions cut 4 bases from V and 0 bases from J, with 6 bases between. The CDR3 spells CSVAVANYGYTF. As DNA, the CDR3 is TGCAGCGTTGCCGTGGCTAACTATGGCTACACCTTC.

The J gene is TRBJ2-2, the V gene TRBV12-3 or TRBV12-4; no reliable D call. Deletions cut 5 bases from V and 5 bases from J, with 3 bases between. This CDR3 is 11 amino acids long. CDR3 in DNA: TGTGCCAGCAGTACTACCGGGGAGCTGTTTTTT. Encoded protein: CASSTTGELFF.

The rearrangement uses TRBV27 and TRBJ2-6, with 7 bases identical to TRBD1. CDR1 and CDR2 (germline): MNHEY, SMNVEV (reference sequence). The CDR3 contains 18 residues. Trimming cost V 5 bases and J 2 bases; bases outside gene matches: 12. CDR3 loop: CASSPPRDSLAGANVLTF. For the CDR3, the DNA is TGTGCCAGCAGTCCGCCCCGGGACAGCCTAGCTGGGGCCAACGTCCTGACTTTC.

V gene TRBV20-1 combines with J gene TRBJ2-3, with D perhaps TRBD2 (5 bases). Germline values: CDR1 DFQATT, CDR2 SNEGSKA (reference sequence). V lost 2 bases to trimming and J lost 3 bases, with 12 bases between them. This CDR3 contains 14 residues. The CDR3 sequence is CSARRYPGTDTQYF. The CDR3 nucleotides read TGCAGTGCTAGACGGTATCCGGGGACAGATACGCAGTATTTT.

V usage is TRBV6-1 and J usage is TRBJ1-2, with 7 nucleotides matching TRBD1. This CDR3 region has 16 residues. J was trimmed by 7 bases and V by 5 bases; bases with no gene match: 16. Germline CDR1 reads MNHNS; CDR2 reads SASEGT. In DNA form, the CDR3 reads TGTGCCAGCAGTAGGGGACAGAGCTATTCCTGGGGTGGCTACACCTTC. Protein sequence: CASSRGQSYSWGGYTF.

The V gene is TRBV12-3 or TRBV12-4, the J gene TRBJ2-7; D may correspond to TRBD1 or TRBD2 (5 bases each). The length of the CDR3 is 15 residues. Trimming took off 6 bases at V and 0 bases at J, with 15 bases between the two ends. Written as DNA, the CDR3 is TGTGCCAGCAGCTCGAGGGGTATTAGCTCCTACGAGCAGTACTTC. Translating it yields CASSSRGISSYEQYF.

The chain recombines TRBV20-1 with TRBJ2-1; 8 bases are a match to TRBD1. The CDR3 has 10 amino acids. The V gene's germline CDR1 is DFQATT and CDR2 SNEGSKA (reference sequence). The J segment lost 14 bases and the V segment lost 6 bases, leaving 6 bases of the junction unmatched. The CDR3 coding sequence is TGCAGTGCAGGACAGGGTAGAGAGTTCTTC. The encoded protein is CSAGQGREFF.

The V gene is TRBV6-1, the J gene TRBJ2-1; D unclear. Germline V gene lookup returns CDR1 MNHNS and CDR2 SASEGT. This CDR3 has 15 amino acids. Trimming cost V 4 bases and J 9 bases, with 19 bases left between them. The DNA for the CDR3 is TGTGCCAGCAGTGCTAAGATGAACAGTCTGGTTGAGCAGTTCTTC. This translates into CASSAKMNSLVEQFF.

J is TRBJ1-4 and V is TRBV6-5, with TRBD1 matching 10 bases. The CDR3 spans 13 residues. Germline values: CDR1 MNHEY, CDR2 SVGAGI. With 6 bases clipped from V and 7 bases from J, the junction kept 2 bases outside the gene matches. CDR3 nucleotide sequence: TGTGCCAGCAGGACAGGGGGCGTTGAAAAACTGTTTTTT. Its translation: CASRTGGVEKLFF.

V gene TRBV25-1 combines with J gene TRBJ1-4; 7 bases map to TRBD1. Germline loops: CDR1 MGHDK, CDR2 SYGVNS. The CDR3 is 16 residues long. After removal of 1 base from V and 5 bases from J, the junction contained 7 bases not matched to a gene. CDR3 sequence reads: CASSESGTELNEKLFF. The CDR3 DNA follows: TGTGCCAGCAGTGAATCCGGGACAGAATTAAATGAAAAACTGTTTTTT.

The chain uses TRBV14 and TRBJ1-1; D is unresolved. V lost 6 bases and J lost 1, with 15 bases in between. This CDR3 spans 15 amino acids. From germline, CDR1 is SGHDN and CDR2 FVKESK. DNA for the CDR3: TGTGCCAGCAGGCCAGTGAGGGTAACGAACACTGAAGCTTTCTTT. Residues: CASRPVRVTNTEAFF.

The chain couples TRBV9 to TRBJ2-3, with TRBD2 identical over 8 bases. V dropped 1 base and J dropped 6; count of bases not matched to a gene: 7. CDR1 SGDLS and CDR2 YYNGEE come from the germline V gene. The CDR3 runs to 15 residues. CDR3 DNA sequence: TGTGCCAGCAGCGTAATCGGGAGGGTGAGGGATACGCAGTATTTT. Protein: CASSVIGRVRDTQYF.

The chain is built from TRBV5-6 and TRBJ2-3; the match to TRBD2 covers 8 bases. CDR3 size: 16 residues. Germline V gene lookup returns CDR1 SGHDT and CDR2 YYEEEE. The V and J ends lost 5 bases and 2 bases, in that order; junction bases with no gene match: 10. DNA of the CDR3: TGTGCCAGCAGAACCCGACTAGCGCCGACCACAGATACGCAGTATTTT. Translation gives CASRTRLAPTTDTQYF. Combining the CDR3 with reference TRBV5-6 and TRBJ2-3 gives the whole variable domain DAGVTQSPTHLIKTRGQQVTLRCSPKSGHDTVSWYQQALGQGPQFIFQYYEEEERQRGNFPDRFSGHQFPNYSSELNVNALLLGDSALYLCASRTRLAPTTDTQYFGPGTRLTVL.

In DNA, the CDR3 is TGTGCCTGGAGTGTACGGGGGACTCAGGACCACGAGCAGTACTTC. Protein product: CAWSVRGTQDHEQYF. The chain joins TRBV30 to TRBJ2-7, with D possibly being TRBD2 (6 bases). The V end was cut by 0 bases, the J end by 5 bases, with 17 bases between. The CDR3 contains 15 residues. Germline V gives CDR1 GTSNPN, CDR2 SVGIG (reference sequence).

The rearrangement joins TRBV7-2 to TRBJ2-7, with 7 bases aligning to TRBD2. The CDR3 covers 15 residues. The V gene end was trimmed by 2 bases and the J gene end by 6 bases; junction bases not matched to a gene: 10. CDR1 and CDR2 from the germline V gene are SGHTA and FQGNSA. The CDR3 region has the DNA TGTGCCAGCAGCTTAACCCCTGTGGGGGGGGGCGAGCAGTACTTC. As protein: CASSLTPVGGGEQYF.

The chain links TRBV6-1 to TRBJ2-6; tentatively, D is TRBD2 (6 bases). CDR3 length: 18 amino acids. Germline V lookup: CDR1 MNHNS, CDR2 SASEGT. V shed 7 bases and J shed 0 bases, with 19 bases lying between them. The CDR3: CASKKAGGLSSGANVLTF. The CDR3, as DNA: TGTGCCAGCAAGAAAGCGGGCGGACTCTCCTCTGGGGCCAACGTCCTGACTTTC.

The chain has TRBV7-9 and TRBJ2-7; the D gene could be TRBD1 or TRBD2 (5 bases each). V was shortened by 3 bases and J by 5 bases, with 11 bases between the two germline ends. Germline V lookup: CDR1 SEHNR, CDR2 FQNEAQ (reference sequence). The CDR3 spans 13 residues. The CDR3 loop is CASSFAGTHEQYF. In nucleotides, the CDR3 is TGTGCCAGCAGCTTTGCAGGGACCCACGAGCAGTACTTC. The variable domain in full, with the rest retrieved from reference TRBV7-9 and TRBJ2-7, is DTGVSQNPRHKITKRGQNVTFRCDPISEHNRLYWYRQTLGQGPEFLTYFQNEAQLEKSRLLSDRFSAERPKGSFSTLEIQRTEQGDSAMYLCASSFAGTHEQYFGPGTRLTVT.

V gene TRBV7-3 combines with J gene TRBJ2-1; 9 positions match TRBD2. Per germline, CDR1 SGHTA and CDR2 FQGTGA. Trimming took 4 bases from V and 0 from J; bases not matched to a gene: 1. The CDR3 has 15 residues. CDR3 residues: CASSSTSGSYNEQFF. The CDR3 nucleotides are TGTGCCAGCAGCTCGACTAGCGGCTCCTACAATGAGCAGTTCTTC.

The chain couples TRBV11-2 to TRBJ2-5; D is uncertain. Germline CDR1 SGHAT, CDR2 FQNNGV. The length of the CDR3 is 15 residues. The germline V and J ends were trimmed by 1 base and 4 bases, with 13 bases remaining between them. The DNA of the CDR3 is TGTGCCAGCAGCTTAGGCAGCACTAAAGGAGAGACCCAGTACTTC. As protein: CASSLGSTKGETQYF.

The CDR3 loop is CSARDRSSGRWPAGELFF. The DNA for the CDR3 is TGCAGTGCTAGAGATCGATCTAGCGGGAGATGGCCAGCCGGGGAGCTGTTTTTT. The gene calls are TRBV20-1 and TRBJ2-2, with 10 bases fitting TRBD2. V lost 0 bases to trimming and J lost 6 bases; unmatched junction nucleotides: 13. The germline gives CDR1 DFQATT, CDR2 SNEGSKA (reference sequence). This CDR3 contains 18 residues.

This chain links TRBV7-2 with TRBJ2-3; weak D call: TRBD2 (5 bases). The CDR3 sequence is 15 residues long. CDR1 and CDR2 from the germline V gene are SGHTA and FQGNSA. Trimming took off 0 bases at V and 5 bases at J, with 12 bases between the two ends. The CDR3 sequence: CASSLAASLRDTQYF. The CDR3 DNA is TGTGCCAGCAGCTTAGCCGCTAGCCTCAGAGATACGCAGTATTTT.

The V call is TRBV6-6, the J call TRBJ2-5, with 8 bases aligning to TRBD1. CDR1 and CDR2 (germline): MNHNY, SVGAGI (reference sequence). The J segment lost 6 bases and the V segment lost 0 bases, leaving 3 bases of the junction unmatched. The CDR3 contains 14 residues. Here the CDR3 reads CASSYSRTGKTQYF. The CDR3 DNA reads TGTGCCAGCAGTTACTCGAGGACAGGGAAGACCCAGTACTTC.

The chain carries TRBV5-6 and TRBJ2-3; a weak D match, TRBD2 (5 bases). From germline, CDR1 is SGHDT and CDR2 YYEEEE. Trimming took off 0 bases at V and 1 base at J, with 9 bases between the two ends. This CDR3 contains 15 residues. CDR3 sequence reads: CASSLGGIRTDTQYF. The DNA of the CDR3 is TGTGCCAGCAGCTTGGGAGGGATCCGCACAGATACGCAGTATTTT.

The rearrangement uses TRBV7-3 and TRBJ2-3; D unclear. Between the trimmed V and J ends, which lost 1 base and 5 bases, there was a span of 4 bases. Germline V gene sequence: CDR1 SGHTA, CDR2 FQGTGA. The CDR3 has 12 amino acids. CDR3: CASSLMGDTQYF. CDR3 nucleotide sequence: TGTGCCAGCAGCTTAATGGGAGATACGCAGTATTTT.

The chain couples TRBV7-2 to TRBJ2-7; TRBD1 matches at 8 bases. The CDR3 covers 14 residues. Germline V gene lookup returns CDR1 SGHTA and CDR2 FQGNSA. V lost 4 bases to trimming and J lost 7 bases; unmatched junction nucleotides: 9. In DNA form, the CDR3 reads TGTGCCAGCAGCTCCCGTGACAGGGGTCGGGAGCAGTACTTC. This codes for CASSSRDRGREQYF.

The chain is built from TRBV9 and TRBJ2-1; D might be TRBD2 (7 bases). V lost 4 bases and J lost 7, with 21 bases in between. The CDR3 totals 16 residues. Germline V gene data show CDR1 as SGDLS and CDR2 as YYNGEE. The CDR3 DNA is TGTGCCAGCAGCCCCCCTCCGCGGGGGCGAGGGAATGAGCAGTTCTTC. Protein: CASSPPPRGRGNEQFF.

The CDR3 loop reads CASSIGGVAKNIQYF. Written as DNA, the CDR3 is TGTGCCAGTAGTATAGGAGGAGTAGCCAAAAACATTCAGTACTTC. The genes are TRBV19 and TRBJ2-4; D remains ambiguous. Germline CDR1 is LNHDA and CDR2 is SQIVND (reference sequence). The CDR3 contains 15 residues. Between the trimmed V and J ends, which lost 1 base and 0 bases, there was a span of 7 bases. Full variable domain (remainder filled in from reference TRBV19 and TRBJ2-4): DGGITQSPKYLFRKEGQNVTLSCEQNLNHDAMYWYRQDPGQGLRLIYYSQIVNDFQKGDIAEGYSVSREKKESFPLTVTSAQKNPTAFYLCASSIGGVAKNIQYFGAGTRLSVL.

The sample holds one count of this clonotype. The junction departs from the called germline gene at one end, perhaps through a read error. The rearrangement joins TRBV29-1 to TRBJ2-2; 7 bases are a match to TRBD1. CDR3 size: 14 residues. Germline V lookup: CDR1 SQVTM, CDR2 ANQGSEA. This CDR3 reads CSAGTVTNTGKLFF. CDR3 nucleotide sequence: TGCAGCGCGGGGACAGTTACGAACACCGGGAAGCTGTTTTTT.